These 21 T cell receptor beta chains were sequenced from one sample in a study of human T cells and chemical hapten exposure (dated by TCRdb to about 2021). What the time point label conveys for this sample: healthy volunteer bleed at 6 weeks. Unfractionated whole blood was collected in Tempus Blood RNA tubes, and total RNA was extracted from that blood. Receptor libraries were prepared by RACE. The sample was run on a NextSeq 500. TCRdb itself trimmed the public reads at Q25 with fastp, ran MiXCR and retained productive beta chains. Rows with a matching CDR3 protein are joined into one entry that keeps the most common DNA and genes. The table for this sample lists 35,000 to 55,000 distinct CDR3 sequences; 3.7% of them were counted only once. Of the sample, 4.5% to 7% is held by the ten largest clones. Sequenced input: whole blood. The source is a human donor in good health. Some clones in this sample may be carry-over from other donors' samples.

Many counts were recorded for this clonotype. This chain links TRBV4-1 with TRBJ2-3; 7 bases are a match to TRBD1. Germline CDR1 MGHRA, CDR2 YSYEKL. The CDR3 is 15 amino acids. The V and J ends lost 4 bases and 2 bases, in that order; junction bases with no gene match: 6. This CDR3 is CASSLDRVVTDTQYF. The CDR3 DNA follows: TGCGCCAGCAGCCTCGACAGGGTGGTCACAGATACGCAGTATTTT.

This clonotype was seen repeatedly, ten times or more. The genes are TRBV7-3 and TRBJ2-3, with D possibly being TRBD1 (6 bases). V was shortened by 4 bases and J by 3 bases, with 11 bases between the two germline ends. The CDR3 runs 14 residues. Germline loops: CDR1 SGHTA, CDR2 FQGTGA. CDR3 DNA sequence: TGTGCCAGCAGCTCAACAGGGACAACAGATACGCAGTATTTT. Its translation is CASSSTGTTDTQYF.

This clonotype was detected ten times or more. V gene TRBV4-1 combines with J gene TRBJ2-3; D is perhaps TRBD2 (5 bases). CDR1 is MGHRA and CDR2 is YSYEKL in the germline V gene. The CDR3 runs to 15 residues. Trimming stripped 0 bases from V and 2 bases from J, with 9 bases between. CDR3 residues: CASSQETTDTDTQYF. The DNA for the CDR3 is TGCGCCAGCAGCCAAGAGACTACCGACACAGATACGCAGTATTTT.

There are many counts of this clonotype. The rearrangement uses TRBV28 and TRBJ1-2, with a possible D match to TRBD1 (5 bases). Trimming cost V 5 bases and J 3 bases, with 10 bases left between them. The V gene's germline CDR1 is MDHEN and CDR2 SYDVKM. The CDR3 runs 13 residues. CDR3 amino acids: CASSPGPDYGYTF. The CDR3, as DNA: TGTGCCAGCAGTCCGGGACCGGACTATGGCTACACCTTC.

This clonotype was counted at least ten times. This chain uses TRBV11-2 with TRBJ1-1; no clear D. This CDR3 comprises 16 residues. The germline V and J ends were trimmed by 5 bases and 1 base, with 17 bases remaining between them. The germline CDR1 and CDR2 sequences are SGHAT and FQNNGV. This CDR3 is CASSPVGRTENTEAFF. In nucleotides, the CDR3 is TGTGCCAGCAGCCCGGTAGGAAGGACGGAGAACACTGAAGCTTTCTTT.

This clonotype was counted ten times or more. The rearrangement uses TRBV11-3 and TRBJ2-7; D not resolved. V was cut by 1 base and J by 3 bases, with 7 bases left in between. Germline assignment: CDR1 SGHNT and CDR2 YENEEA. This CDR3 is built from 13 residues. CDR3 sequence: CASSLGQNYEQYF. CDR3 DNA: TGTGCCAGCAGCTTAGGGCAGAACTACGAGCAGTACTTC.

This clonotype appeared a few times. The chain uses TRBV7-8 and TRBJ1-1; TRBD1 matches 7 bases. The germline V gene has CDR1 SGHVS and CDR2 FQNEAQ. The CDR3 totals 12 residues. The J segment lost 11 bases and the V segment lost 1 base, leaving 4 bases of the junction unmatched. CDR3 sequence: CASSLETGRAFF. CDR3 nucleotides: TGTGCCAGCAGCTTAGAGACAGGGAGGGCTTTCTTT.

This clonotype was counted ten times or more. The chain couples TRBV7-2 to TRBJ2-7; D unresolved. The germline CDR1 and CDR2 sequences are SGHTA and FQGNSA. With 3 bases removed from V and 0 bases from J, the gap between germline ends came to 15 bases. The CDR3 extends over 16 amino acids. CDR3 region: CASSLRLDRSSYEQYF. The DNA of the CDR3 is TGTGCCAGCAGCTTGCGCCTGGACCGTTCCTCCTACGAGCAGTACTTC. Full variable domain (missing parts from reference TRBV7-2 and TRBJ2-7): GAGVSQSPSNKVTEKGKDVELRCDPISGHTALYWYRQSLGQGLEFLIYFQGNSAPDKSGLPSDRFSAERTGGSVSTLTIQRTQQEDSAVYLCASSLRLDRSSYEQYFGPGTRLTVT.

This clonotype has only a few counts. The genes are TRBV5-1 and TRBJ1-1; D gene unclear. The V gene's germline CDR1 is SGHRS and CDR2 YFSETQ. V shed 0 bases and J shed 5 bases, with 11 bases lying between them. This CDR3 is 14 amino acids long. The CDR3 DNA is TGCGCCAGCAGCTTGGCAGGAGGTCGGACTGAAGCTTTCTTT. Amino acid sequence: CASSLAGGRTEAFF. The full variable domain, its missing parts supplied by reference TRBV5-1 and TRBJ1-1, is KAGVTQTPRYLIKTRGQQVTLSCSPISGHRSVSWYQQTPGQGLQFLFEYFSETQRNKGNFPGRFSGRQFSNSRSEMNVSTLELGDSALYLCASSLAGGRTEAFFGQGTRLTVV.

The chain carries TRBV11-3 and TRBJ2-1; D is unresolved. Germline CDR1 and CDR2: SGHNT and YENEEA. The germline V and J ends were trimmed by 5 bases and 6 bases, with 14 bases remaining between them. The CDR3 sequence is 14 residues long. The CDR3 sequence: CASSLRATPNEQFF. For the CDR3, the DNA is TGTGCCAGCAGCCTTAGGGCCACCCCCAATGAGCAGTTCTTC.

This clonotype was observed at least ten times. The chain joins TRBV12-3 or TRBV12-4 to TRBJ1-2; D uncertain. The CDR3 extends over 12 amino acids. V lost 5 bases, J lost 2 bases, and 6 bases lay in between. The CDR3 nucleotides are TGTGCCAGCAGTCCGGACAACTATGGCTACACCTTC. Its protein product is CASSPDNYGYTF.

This clonotype was picked up a small number of times. This chain links TRBV5-1 with TRBJ1-1; D possibly corresponds to TRBD1 (6 bases). The V end was cut by 3 bases, the J end by 8 bases, with 14 bases between. Germline-derived CDR1 and CDR2 are SGHRS and YFSETQ. The CDR3 runs 13 residues. CDR3 amino acids: CASSWSRGPEAFF. As DNA, the CDR3 is TGCGCCAGCAGCTGGTCCAGGGGCCCAGAAGCTTTCTTT.

This clonotype was found many times. The chain has TRBV28 and TRBJ1-2; 9 bases match TRBD1. CDR3 length: 16 residues. The V gene's germline CDR1 is MDHEN and CDR2 SYDVKM. The ends lost 7 bases at V and 7 bases at J; junction bases unmatched: 16. CDR3 sequence reads: CASTLIGNRGLGGYTF. The CDR3 DNA reads as TGTGCCAGCACCTTAATCGGGAACAGGGGGCTTGGTGGCTACACCTTC.

This clonotype came up once. A much larger clone lies a single base off, so this may be a read error. J is TRBJ1-5 and V is TRBV27; 7 nucleotides agree with TRBD1. V lost 5 bases to trimming and J lost 8 bases; unmatched junction nucleotides: 15. This CDR3 is 16 amino acids long. Germline values: CDR1 MNHEY, CDR2 SMNVEV (reference sequence). CDR3 sequence: CASSKFPGTEAKPQHF. CDR3 nucleotides: TGTGCCAGCAGTAAATTCCCCGGGACAGAAGCCAAGCCCCAGCATTTT.

This clonotype has at least ten counts. The chain is built from TRBV20-1 and TRBJ2-7; TRBD2 might be the D (6 bases). CDR1 is DFQATT, CDR2 SNEGSKA, per germline (reference sequence). The CDR3 has 15 residues. With 0 bases removed from V and 1 base from J, the gap between germline ends came to 13 bases. The CDR3 is CSARDPEGQSYEQYF. The DNA of the CDR3 is TGCAGTGCTAGAGACCCGGAGGGGCAGTCCTACGAGCAGTACTTC.

The table lists this clonotype with many counts. The rearrangement links TRBV12-3 or TRBV12-4 to TRBJ1-5, with a possible D match to TRBD1 (5 bases). The CDR3 runs to 15 residues. V lost 8 bases, J lost 4 bases, and 18 bases lay in between. CDR3 coding DNA: TGTGCCAGCTTGCGAGGGGACCGAATAAATCAGCCCCAGCATTTT. It is translated as CASLRGDRINQPQHF.

This clonotype was found many times. The V and J genes are TRBV28 and TRBJ2-1; D is perhaps TRBD2 (6 bases). V lost 10 bases and J lost 5, with 21 bases in between. Germline loops: CDR1 MDHEN, CDR2 SYDVKM. The CDR3 consists of 15 residues. Written as DNA, the CDR3 is TGTGCCACTAGTTTAGAGGCGGGAAATCACAATGAGCAGTTCTTC. It encodes CATSLEAGNHNEQFF.

This clonotype was picked up many times. This chain joins TRBV27 and TRBJ2-3; D is unclear. Germline loops: CDR1 MNHEY, CDR2 SMNVEV (reference sequence). The ends were cut back, 3 bases at V and 0 bases at J, with 10 bases in the middle. This CDR3 is 15 amino acids long. CDR3: CASSFSSASTDTQYF. For the CDR3, the DNA is TGTGCCAGCAGTTTCTCTAGTGCTAGCACAGATACGCAGTATTTT.

This clonotype was detected many times. The chain joins TRBV7-2 to TRBJ1-5; unclear D gene. The germline V and J ends were trimmed by 2 bases and 5 bases, with 7 bases remaining between them. The germline gives CDR1 SGHTA, CDR2 FQGNSA. This CDR3 has 13 amino acids. The CDR3 spells CASSLIWDQPQHF. In DNA, the CDR3 is TGTGCCAGCAGCTTAATTTGGGATCAGCCCCAGCATTTT.

This clonotype was seen at least ten times. The chain has TRBV12-3 or TRBV12-4 and TRBJ2-2; D possibly corresponds to TRBD1 (5 bases). The CDR3 consists of 14 residues. Trimming shortened V by 2 bases and J by 7 bases, and 11 bases separated the two germline ends. In nucleotides, the CDR3 is TGTGCCAGCAGTTTAACCCAGGGTTACGGGGAGCTGTTTTTT. Translating gives CASSLTQGYGELFF.

This clonotype was found many times. The chain couples TRBV29-1 to TRBJ1-2; 9 bases fit TRBD1. This CDR3 has 15 residues. V was pared by 6 bases and J by 6 bases, with 14 bases of the junction left unmatched. Germline V gives CDR1 SQVTM, CDR2 ANQGSEA. For the CDR3, the DNA is TGCAGCGTCAAGATTCCGGGACAGGGTTCTCATGGCTACACCTTC. Amino acid sequence: CSVKIPGQGSHGYTF.